This is a list of T cell receptor beta chains from one sample in a study of T cell changes during pregnancy in multiple sclerosis. Method: immunoSEQ multiplex PCR; TCRdb's copy keeps in-frame clones and lacks some. The sample gives 38,000 or so clones, 92% of which show up once; around 13% is in the top ten. Sequenced here: CD8+ T cells from peripheral blood mononuclear cells, sampled in the first trimester of pregnancy. The receptors originated from a female donor with multiple sclerosis, enrolled in a pregnancy study. CDR3s include the opening cysteine and the closing phenylalanine or tryptophan.

j_gene | len | v_gene | CDR3aa
TRBJ2-2 | 15 | TRBV5-6 | CASSLAGGPPGELFF
TRBJ1-6 | 15 | TRBV5-5 | CASSNDGRGYSPLHF
TRBJ2-1 | 14 | TRBV7-3 | CASSSDRGHNEQFF
TRBJ1-5 | 17 | TRBV5-1 | CASSPTSGHNSNQPQHF
TRBJ1-1 | 16 | TRBV11-2 | CASSYSGRELNTEAFF
TRBJ2-5 | 17 | TRBV4-1 | CASSLKWGERGLETQYF
TRBJ1-2 | 14 | TRBV5-1 | CASSFDRVNYGYTF
TRBJ1-5 | 16 | TRBV7-8 | CASSLYLGGVNQPQHF
TRBJ2-7 | 18 | TRBV4-2 | CASSQDGLAGSGDYEQYF
TRBJ2-7 | 14 | TRBV10-3 | CAISGGTATYEQYF
TRBJ1-3 | 16 | TRBV2 | CASSATKGQERNTIYF
TRBJ2-7 | 14 | TRBV2 | CASSQAGAGYEQYF
TRBJ2-1 | 15 | TRBV27 | CASRELAAALNEQFF
TRBJ2-5 | 13 | TRBV27 | CASSHGLSETQYF
TRBJ1-1 | 15 | TRBV5-8 | CASSFRGTGSAEAFF
TRBJ2-1 | 15 | TRBV4-2 | CASSSGDRGDNEQFF
TRBJ1-1 | 13 | TRBV4-1 | CASRNRGAAEAFF
TRBJ2-1 | 16 | TRBV27 | CASRPSSGGDYNEQFF
TRBJ2-1 | 12 | TRBV6-1 | CASSGGYNEQFF
TRBJ2-1 | 14 | TRBV29-1 | CSVNRLAYPNEQFF
TRBJ2-1 | 13 | TRBV25-1 | CASSEEQGNEQFF
TRBJ1-2 | 15 | TRBV5-1 | CASSSGTGILYGYTF
TRBJ1-1 | 14 | TRBV10-3 | CATQRDSLNTEAFF
TRBJ2-1 | 15 | TRBV6-5 | CASSYPTGGPNEQFF
TRBJ1-2 | 13 | TRBV4-2 | CASSSGTAYGYTF
TRBJ2-3 | 16 | TRBV6-4 | CASSDSSGGATDTQYF
TRBJ2-1 | 17 | TRBV13 | CASSPRVAGGSYNEQFF
TRBJ2-7 | 15 | TRBV7-6 | CASGAPDRAFDEQYF
TRBJ2-7 | 17 | TRBV7-7 | CASSPGGTSGGLYEQYF
TRBJ2-5 | 15 | TRBV11-2 | CASSQPSGGVAAQYF
TRBJ2-1 | 16 | TRBV4-1 | CASSHRMTGSYNEQFF
TRBJ2-3 | 11 | TRBV9 | CASSNENTQYF
TRBJ2-2 | 16 | TRBV2 | CASGIIAGTNTGELFF
TRBJ1-2 | 15 | TRBV27 | CASSLKAGTAYGYTF
TRBJ1-1 | 15 | TRBV4-1 | CASSVNRGLNTEAFF
TRBJ1-2 | 15 | TRBV19 | CASSYGQGLIYGYTF
TRBJ2-7 | 14 | TRBV7-6 | CASSYGTVAYEQYF
TRBJ2-1 | 16 | TRBV27 | CASSSLSGAAYNEQFF
TRBJ2-3 | 15 | TRBV27 | CASSLMDSNTDTQYF
TRBJ1-2 | 16 | TRBV10-3 | CAISESRVGQGYGYTF